This paragraph covers one T cell receptor beta chain sequence. Its cognate antigen is unknown. A single record per CDR3 protein comes from TCRdb applying MiXCR to the RT-PCR reads. The table includes 600,000 to 850,000 distinct CDR3 sequences, 12% to 15% detected once. This specimen comes from a study of response to subunit inactivated influenza vaccine. From germline, CDR1 is MNHNS and CDR2 SASEGT. The CDR3 has 15 residues. Deletions cut 4 bases from V and 2 bases from J, with 12 bases between. Study-wide points: There was a suggestion from the authors that each seasonal influenza vaccination recruits few new T cells.

The genes are TRBV6-1 and TRBJ1-5; D is unclear. The source material was PBMCs from blood, sampled approximately 15 days before vaccination. This receptor was taken from a man in his forties or fifties who received an inactivated influenza vaccine. The DNA of the CDR3 is TGTGCCAGCAGTGGGACTCCCGGGGGCAATCAGCCCCAGCATTTT. Translating it yields CASSGTPGGNQPQHF.